This entry lists 18 T cell receptor beta chains sequenced from one sample in a study of response to subunit inactivated influenza vaccine. TCRdb recomputed calls from the RT-PCR reads with MiXCR, one row per CDR3 protein. The data show roughly 500,000 distinct CDR3 sequences, approximately 15% seen once. The material sequenced was CD4+ T cells sorted from PBMCs, taken less than 30 months after vaccination. These receptors were taken from a man aged 50 to 69 who received an inactivated influenza vaccine.

The table lists this clonotype with many counts. The rearrangement uses TRBV6-1 and TRBJ2-7; 8 bases are a match to TRBD1. The CDR3 length is 14 residues. With 3 bases clipped from V and 4 bases from J, the junction kept 5 bases outside the gene matches. Germline values: CDR1 MNHNS, CDR2 SASEGT. CDR3 amino acids: CASSDVDREYEQYF. The CDR3, as DNA: TGTGCCAGCAGTGACGTGGACAGGGAGTACGAGCAGTACTTC.

This chain uses TRBV4-2 with TRBJ2-1; D may be TRBD2 (7 bases). Germline CDR1 and CDR2: LGHNA and YNFKEQ. This CDR3 region has 16 residues. V shed 4 bases and J shed 0 bases, with 13 bases lying between them. The CDR3 nucleotides read TGTGCCAGCAGCCTACAAGGGGGGGCCTCCTACAATGAGCAGTTCTTC. Amino acid sequence: CASSLQGGASYNEQFF.

The CDR3: CASSRVERGETQYF. The CDR3 region has the DNA TGTGCCAGCAGCCGGGTGGAACGTGGGGAGACCCAGTACTTC. The rearrangement joins TRBV7-2 to TRBJ2-5; D not certain. CDR3 length equals 14 residues. In germline, CDR1 is SGHTA, CDR2 FQGNSA. Trimming pared 5 bases from V and 5 bases from J, leaving 15 bases between.

The rearrangement uses TRBV3-1 and TRBJ2-7; no reliable D call. Per germline, CDR1 LGHDT and CDR2 YNNKEL (reference sequence). The CDR3 has 15 residues. Between the trimmed V and J ends, which lost 1 base and 0 bases, there was a span of 10 bases. CDR3 nucleotides: TGTGCCAGCAGCCAAGTAGCCAAGAGCTCCTACGAGCAGTACTTC. It encodes CASSQVAKSSYEQYF.

The chain recombines TRBV4-2 with TRBJ2-7, with 15 positions matching TRBD2. Trimming at V came to 1 base and at J to 1 base, leaving 11 bases not matched to a gene. The germline CDR1 and CDR2 sequences are LGHNA and YNFKEQ. There are 20 residues in the CDR3. The CDR3: CASSQGLGTSGRSRSYEQYF. Written as DNA, the CDR3 is TGTGCCAGCAGCCAAGGTCTAGGGACTAGCGGGAGGAGTCGATCCTACGAGCAGTACTTC.

The rearrangement uses TRBV5-5 and TRBJ1-2; D might be TRBD1 (5 bases). Germline CDR1 is SGHKS and CDR2 is YYEKEE (reference sequence). The CDR3 covers 13 residues. The germline V and J ends were trimmed by 4 bases and 4 bases, with 11 bases remaining between them. CDR3 DNA: TGTGCCAGCAGCCCTGACAGTTTCTATGGCTACACCTTC. This codes for CASSPDSFYGYTF. Full variable domain (rest looked up from reference TRBV5-5 and TRBJ1-2): DAGVTQSPTHLIKTRGQQVTLRCSPISGHKSVSWYQQVLGQGPQFIFQYYEKEERGRGNFPDRFSARQFPNYSSELNVNALLLGDSALYLCASSPDSFYGYTFGSGTRLTVV.

J is TRBJ2-5 and V is TRBV5-4; D might be TRBD2 (5 bases). This CDR3 has 14 residues. CDR1 and CDR2 (germline): SGHNT, YYREEE (reference sequence). The ends were cut back, 4 bases at V and 4 bases at J, with 14 bases in the middle. CDR3 in DNA: TGTGCCAGCAGCCATCGACGGGGTAGAGAGACCCAGTACTTC. This translates into CASSHRRGRETQYF.

Only a few counts were recorded for this clonotype. This chain connects TRBV18 to TRBJ1-2; a possible D gene is TRBD1 (5 bases). Looked up from germline, CDR1 is KGHSH and CDR2 is LQKENI. Trimming removed 2 bases at V and 4 bases at J, with 11 bases between. CDR3 length equals 14 residues. CDR3 DNA: TGTGCCAGCTCACCATCCTGGGACCTCTATGGCTACACCTTC. Translated, it gives CASSPSWDLYGYTF.

CDR3 in DNA: TGTGCCAGCAGCCACGATACCAGACAGGGAGCCACTGAAGCTTTCTTT. Its protein product is CASSHDTRQGATEAFF. The V and J genes are TRBV14 and TRBJ1-1, with TRBD1 matching over 7 bases. This CDR3 has 16 amino acids. With 3 bases clipped from V and 4 bases from J, the junction kept 11 bases outside the gene matches. In germline, CDR1 is SGHDN, CDR2 FVKESK.

The chain's CDR3 is CASSFSGLVYEQYF. In nucleotides, the CDR3 is TGTGCCAGCAGCTTCTCGGGACTCGTTTACGAGCAGTACTTC. V gene TRBV12-3 or TRBV12-4 combines with J gene TRBJ2-7; TRBD2 might be the D (6 bases). V was clipped by 6 bases and J by 4 bases, with 16 bases between them. This CDR3 is 14 amino acids long.

The chain is built from TRBV7-8 and TRBJ2-7; TRBD1 aligns across 7 bases. There are 16 residues in the CDR3. V trimming: 5 bases; J trimming: 3 bases; junction bases outside the gene matches: 13. The germline gives CDR1 SGHVS, CDR2 FQNEAQ. The CDR3 DNA sequence: TGTGCCAGCAGCGTTATTTCCGGGACAGTCAACTACGAGCAGTACTTC. It is translated as CASSVISGTVNYEQYF.

The rearrangement uses TRBV7-9 and TRBJ2-3, with a possible D match to TRBD2 (6 bases). The ends were cut back, 4 bases at V and 1 base at J, with 9 bases in the middle. The CDR3 is 14 residues long. The germline gives CDR1 SEHNR, CDR2 FQNEAQ (reference sequence). CDR3 in amino acids: CASSSWGGTDTQYF. CDR3 bases: TGTGCCAGCAGCTCCTGGGGGGGCACAGATACGCAGTATTTT.

This rearrangement joins TRBV2 to TRBJ2-3; no reliable D call. Germline CDR1 SNHLY, CDR2 FYNNEI. Trimming left V 3 bases short and J 0 bases short, with 7 bases between. The CDR3 covers 14 residues. CDR3 residues: CASSDRFSTDTQYF. In DNA, the CDR3 is TGTGCCAGCAGTGACAGATTTAGCACAGATACGCAGTATTTT.

This clonotype was counted ten times or more. The chain recombines TRBV20-1 with TRBJ2-3; 8 nucleotides align to TRBD1. This CDR3 has 14 amino acids. After removal of 3 bases from V and 3 bases from J, the junction contained 5 bases not matched to a gene. Germline V gene sequence: CDR1 DFQATT, CDR2 SNEGSKA (reference sequence). CDR3 bases: TGCAGTGCTAGGAACAGGGGGGTGACAGATACGCAGTATTTT. Translated: CSARNRGVTDTQYF.

This clonotype was counted between two and nine times. This chain joins TRBV12-3 or TRBV12-4 and TRBJ2-2; possibly TRBD2 for D (6 bases). Trimming removed 3 bases at V and 4 bases at J, with 12 bases between. The CDR3 is 15 residues long. CDR3 in DNA: TGTGCCAGCAGTTTGTACGGGGGAGTCACCGGGGAGCTGTTTTTT. It yields the protein CASSLYGGVTGELFF.

This clonotype was seen more than once but under ten times. The junction shows a germline mismatch at one end, possibly a read error. The DNA for the CDR3 is TGTGCCAGCAGCCCGGGACAGGGGGGTCTACAGCACTTC. Encoded protein: CASSPGQGGLQHF. This chain links TRBV11-2 with TRBJ2-5; 11 positions agree with TRBD1. This CDR3 is 13 amino acids long. Germline CDR1 SGHAT, CDR2 FQNNGV.

This clonotype was seen once. The chain carries TRBV20-1 and TRBJ2-7; D is uncertain. Germline-derived CDR1 and CDR2 are DFQATT and SNEGSKA (reference sequence). V was shortened by 3 bases and J by 2 bases, with 11 bases between the two germline ends. The CDR3 length is 13 residues. The DNA of the CDR3 is TGCAGTGCTAGTCAGGCAGTTGCCTACGAGCAGTACTTC. Translation: CSASQAVAYEQYF.

This clonotype has ten or more counts. The chain is built from TRBV24-1 and TRBJ2-2, with 7 bases matching TRBD1. The germline V gene has CDR1 KGHDR and CDR2 SFDVKD. The CDR3 runs 14 residues. Trimming cost V 6 bases and J 6 bases; bases outside gene matches: 6. This CDR3 reads CATSRQGSPGELFF. The CDR3 DNA reads TGTGCCACCAGTCGACAGGGTTCCCCCGGGGAGCTGTTTTTT.